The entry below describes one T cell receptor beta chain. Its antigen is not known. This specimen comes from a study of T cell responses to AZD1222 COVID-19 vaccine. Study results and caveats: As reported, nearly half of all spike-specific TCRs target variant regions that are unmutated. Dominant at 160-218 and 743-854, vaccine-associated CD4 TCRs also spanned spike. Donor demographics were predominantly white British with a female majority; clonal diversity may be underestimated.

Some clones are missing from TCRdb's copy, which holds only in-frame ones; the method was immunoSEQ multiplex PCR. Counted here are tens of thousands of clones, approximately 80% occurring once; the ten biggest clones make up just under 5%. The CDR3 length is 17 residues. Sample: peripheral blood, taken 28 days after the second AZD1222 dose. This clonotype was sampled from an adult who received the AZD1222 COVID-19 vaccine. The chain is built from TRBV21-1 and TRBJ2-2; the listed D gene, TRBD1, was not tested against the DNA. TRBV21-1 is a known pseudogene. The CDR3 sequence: CASSKLTGTGNTGELFF. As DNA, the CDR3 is TGTGCCAGCAGCAAGCTGACCGGGACAGGGAACACCGGGGAGCTGTTTTTT.